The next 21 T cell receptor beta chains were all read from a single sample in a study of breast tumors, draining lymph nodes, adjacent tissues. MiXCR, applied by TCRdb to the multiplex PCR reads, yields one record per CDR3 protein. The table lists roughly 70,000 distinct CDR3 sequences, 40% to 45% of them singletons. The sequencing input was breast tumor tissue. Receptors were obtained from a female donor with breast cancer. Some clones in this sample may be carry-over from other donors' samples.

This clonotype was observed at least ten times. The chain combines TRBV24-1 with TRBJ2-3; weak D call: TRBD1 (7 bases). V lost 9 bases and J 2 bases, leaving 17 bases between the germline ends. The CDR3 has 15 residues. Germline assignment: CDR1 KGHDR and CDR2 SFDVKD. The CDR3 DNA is TGTGCCACCGGCGGGACAGCCGAGCTCACAGATACGCAGTATTTT. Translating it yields CATGGTAELTDTQYF.

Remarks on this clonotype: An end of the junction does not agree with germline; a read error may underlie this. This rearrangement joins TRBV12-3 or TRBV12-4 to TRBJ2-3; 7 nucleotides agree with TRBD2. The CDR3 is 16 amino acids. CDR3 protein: CASSLDGDSGRDTQYF. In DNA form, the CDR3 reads TGCGCCAGCAGTTTAGATGGTGATAGCGGGCGAGATACGCAGTATTTT.

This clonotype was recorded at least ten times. CDR3 loop: CASSFGRGLQFF. The CDR3 DNA reads TGTGCCAGCAGCTTTGGGCGGGGATTGCAGTTCTTC. This chain links TRBV11-3 with TRBJ2-1, with a tentative D call TRBD2 (6 bases). The CDR3 length is 12 residues. Germline lookup yields CDR1 SGHNT and CDR2 YENEEA. Between the trimmed V and J ends, which lost 3 bases and 12 bases, there was a span of 12 bases.

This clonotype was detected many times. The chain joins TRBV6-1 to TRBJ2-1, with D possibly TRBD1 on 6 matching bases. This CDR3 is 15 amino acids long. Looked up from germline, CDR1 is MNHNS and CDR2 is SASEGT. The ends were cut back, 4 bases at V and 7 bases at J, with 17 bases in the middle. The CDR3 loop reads CASSARTAEGNEQFF. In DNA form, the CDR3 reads TGTGCCAGCAGTGCCCGGACAGCCGAAGGGAATGAGCAGTTCTTC.

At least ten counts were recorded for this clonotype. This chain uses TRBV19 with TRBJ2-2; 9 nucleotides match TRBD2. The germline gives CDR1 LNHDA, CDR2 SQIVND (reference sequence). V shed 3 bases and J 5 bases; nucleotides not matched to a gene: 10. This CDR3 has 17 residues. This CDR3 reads CASSMGSGRLWTGELFF. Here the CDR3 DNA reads TGTGCCAGTAGTATGGGTAGCGGGAGATTGTGGACCGGGGAGCTGTTTTTT. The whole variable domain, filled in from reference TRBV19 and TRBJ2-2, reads DGGITQSPKYLFRKEGQNVTLSCEQNLNHDAMYWYRQDPGQGLRLIYYSQIVNDFQKGDIAEGYSVSREKKESFPLTVTSAQKNPTAFYLCASSMGSGRLWTGELFFGEGSRLTVL.

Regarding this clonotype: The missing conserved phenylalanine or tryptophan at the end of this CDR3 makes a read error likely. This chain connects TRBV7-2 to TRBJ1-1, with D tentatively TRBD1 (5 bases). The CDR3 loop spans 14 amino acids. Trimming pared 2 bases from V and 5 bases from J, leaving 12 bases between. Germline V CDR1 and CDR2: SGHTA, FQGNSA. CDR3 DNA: TGTGCCAGCAGCTTACAAGGGACTATGACTGAAGCTTTCTTG. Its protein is CASSLQGTMTEAFL.

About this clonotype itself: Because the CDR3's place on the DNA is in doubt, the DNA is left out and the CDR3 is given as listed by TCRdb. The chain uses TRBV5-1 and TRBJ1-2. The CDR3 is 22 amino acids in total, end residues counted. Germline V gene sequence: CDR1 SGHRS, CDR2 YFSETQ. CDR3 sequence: CASSLFGLWDEKLFFGRDGYTF.

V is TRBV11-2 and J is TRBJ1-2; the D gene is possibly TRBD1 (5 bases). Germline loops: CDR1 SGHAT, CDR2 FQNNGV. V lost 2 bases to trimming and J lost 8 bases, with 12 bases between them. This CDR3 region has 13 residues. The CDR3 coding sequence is TGTGCCAGCAGCTTATCAAGGGGTGGAGGCTACACCTTC. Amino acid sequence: CASSLSRGGGYTF.

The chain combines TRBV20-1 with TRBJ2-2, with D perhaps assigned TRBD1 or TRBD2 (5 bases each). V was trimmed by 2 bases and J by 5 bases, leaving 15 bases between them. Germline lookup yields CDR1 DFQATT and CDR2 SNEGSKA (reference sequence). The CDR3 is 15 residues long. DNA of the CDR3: TGCAGTGCTAGATCCGGGACGGGTGCGACCGGGGAGCTGTTTTTT. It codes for CSARSGTGATGELFF.

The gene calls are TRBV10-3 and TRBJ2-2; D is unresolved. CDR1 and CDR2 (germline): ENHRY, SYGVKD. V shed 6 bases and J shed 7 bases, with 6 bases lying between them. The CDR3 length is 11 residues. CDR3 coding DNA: TGTGCCATCAGGGAGAGCGGGGAGCTGTTTTTT. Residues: CAIRESGELFF.

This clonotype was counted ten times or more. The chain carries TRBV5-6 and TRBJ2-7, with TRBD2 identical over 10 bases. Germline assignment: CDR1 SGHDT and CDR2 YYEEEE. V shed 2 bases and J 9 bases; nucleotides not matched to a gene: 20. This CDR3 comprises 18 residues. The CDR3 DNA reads TGTGCCAGCAGCTTCTTTACTAGCGGGGACCTCTCCTACGAGTGGCAGTACTTC. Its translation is CASSFFTSGDLSYEWQYF. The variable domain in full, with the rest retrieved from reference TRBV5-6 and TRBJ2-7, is DAGVTQSPTHLIKTRGQQVTLRCSPKSGHDTVSWYQQALGQGPQFIFQYYEEEERQRGNFPDRFSGHQFPNYSSELNVNALLLGDSALYLCASSFFTSGDLSYEWQYFGPGTRLTVT.

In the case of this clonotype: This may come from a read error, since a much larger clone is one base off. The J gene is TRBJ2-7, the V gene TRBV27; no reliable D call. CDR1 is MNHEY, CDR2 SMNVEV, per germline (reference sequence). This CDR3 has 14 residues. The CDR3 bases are TGTGCCAGCCGTTTATCGGGTCAGCCCTACGAGCAGTACTTC. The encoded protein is CASRLSGQPYEQYF.

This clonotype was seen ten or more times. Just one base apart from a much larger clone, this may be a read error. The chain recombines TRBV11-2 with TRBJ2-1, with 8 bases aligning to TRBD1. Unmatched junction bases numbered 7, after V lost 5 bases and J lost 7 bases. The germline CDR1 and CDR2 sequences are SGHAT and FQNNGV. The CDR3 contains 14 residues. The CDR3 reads CASSPVTGANEQFF. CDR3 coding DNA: TGTGCCAGCAGCCCCGTGACAGGGGCAAATGAGCAGTTCTTC.

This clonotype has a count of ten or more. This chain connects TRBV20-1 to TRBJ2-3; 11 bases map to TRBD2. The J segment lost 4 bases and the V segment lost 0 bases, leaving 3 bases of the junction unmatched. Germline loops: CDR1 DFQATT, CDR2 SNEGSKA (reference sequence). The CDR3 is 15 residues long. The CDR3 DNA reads TGCAGTGCTAGAGATTTAGCGGGGGGGCCAGATACGCAGTATTTT. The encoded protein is CSARDLAGGPDTQYF.

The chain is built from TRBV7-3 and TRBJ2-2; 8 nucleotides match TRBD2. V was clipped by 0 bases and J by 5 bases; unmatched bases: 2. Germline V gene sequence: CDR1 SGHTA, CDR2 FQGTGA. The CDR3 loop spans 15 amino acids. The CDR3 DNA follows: TGTGCCAGCAGCTTAACAGCGGGGGCGACCGGGGAGCTGTTTTTT. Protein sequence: CASSLTAGATGELFF.

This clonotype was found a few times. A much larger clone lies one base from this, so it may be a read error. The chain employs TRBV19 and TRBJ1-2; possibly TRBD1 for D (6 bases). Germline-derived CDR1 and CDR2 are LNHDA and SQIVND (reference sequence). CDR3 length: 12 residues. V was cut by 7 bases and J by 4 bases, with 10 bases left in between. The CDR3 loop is CASKGHRYGYTF. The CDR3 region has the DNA TGTGCCAGTAAGGGACATCGCTATGGCTACACCTTC.

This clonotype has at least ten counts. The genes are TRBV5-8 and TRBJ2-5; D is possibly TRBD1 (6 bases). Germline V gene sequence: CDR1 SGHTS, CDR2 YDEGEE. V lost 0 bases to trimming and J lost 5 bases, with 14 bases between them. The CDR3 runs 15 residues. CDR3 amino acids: CASSLGQAAGETQYF. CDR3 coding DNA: TGTGCCAGCAGCTTGGGACAGGCGGCTGGGGAGACCCAGTACTTC.

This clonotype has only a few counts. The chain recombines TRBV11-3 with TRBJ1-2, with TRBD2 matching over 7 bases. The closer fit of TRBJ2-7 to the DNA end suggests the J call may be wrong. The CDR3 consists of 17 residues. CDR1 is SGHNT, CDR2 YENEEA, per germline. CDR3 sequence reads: CASSVGGIAGLFLEQYF. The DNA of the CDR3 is TGTGCCAGCAGCGTCGGGGGGATCGCGGGTCTTTTTCTTGAGCAGTACTTC.

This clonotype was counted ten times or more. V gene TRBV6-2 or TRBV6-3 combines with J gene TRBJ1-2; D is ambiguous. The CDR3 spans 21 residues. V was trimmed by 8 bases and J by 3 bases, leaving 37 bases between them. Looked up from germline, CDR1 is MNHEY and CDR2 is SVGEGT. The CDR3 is CASRSYILRIYSFSPDYGYTF. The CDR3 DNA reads TGTGCCAGCCGCTCCTACATCCTGCGGATTTATAGCTTTTCCCCTGACTATGGCTACACCTTC.

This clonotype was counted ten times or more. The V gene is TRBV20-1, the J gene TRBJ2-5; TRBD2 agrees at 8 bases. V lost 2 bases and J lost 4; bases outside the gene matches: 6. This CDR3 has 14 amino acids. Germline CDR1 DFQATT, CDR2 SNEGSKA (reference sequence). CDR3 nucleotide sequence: TGCAGTGCTAGACTGGCGGGAGGAGGAGAGACCCAGTACTTC. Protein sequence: CSARLAGGGETQYF.

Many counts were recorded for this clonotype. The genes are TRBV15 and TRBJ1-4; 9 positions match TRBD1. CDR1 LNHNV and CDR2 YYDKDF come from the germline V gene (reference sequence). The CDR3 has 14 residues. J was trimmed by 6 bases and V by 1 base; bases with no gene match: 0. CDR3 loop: CATSRGDRDEKLFF. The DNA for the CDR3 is TGTGCCACCAGCAGAGGGGACAGGGATGAAAAACTGTTTTTT. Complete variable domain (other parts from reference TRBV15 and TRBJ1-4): DAMVIQNPRYQVTQFGKPVTLSCSQTLNHNVMYWYQQKSSQAPKLLFHYYDKDFNNEADTPDNFQSRRPNTSFCFLDIRSPGLGDTAMYLCATSRGDRDEKLFFGSGTQLSVL.